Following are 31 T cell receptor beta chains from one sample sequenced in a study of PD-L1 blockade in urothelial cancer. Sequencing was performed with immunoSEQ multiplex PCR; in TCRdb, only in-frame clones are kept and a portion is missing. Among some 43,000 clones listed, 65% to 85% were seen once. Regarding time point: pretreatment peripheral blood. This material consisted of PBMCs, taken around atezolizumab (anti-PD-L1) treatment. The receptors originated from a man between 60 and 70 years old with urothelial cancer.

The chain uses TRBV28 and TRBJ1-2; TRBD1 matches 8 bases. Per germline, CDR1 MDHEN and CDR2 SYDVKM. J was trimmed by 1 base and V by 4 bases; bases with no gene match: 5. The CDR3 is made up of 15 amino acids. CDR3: CASSSWTGYNYGYTF. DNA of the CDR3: TGTGCCAGCAGTTCTTGGACAGGGTATAACTATGGCTACACCTTC.

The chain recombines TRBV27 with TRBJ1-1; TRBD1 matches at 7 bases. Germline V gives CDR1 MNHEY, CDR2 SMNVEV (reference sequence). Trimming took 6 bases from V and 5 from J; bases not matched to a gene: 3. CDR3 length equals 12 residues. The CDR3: CASRQGITEAFF. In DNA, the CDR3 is TGTGCCAGCAGACAGGGGATTACTGAAGCTTTCTTT.

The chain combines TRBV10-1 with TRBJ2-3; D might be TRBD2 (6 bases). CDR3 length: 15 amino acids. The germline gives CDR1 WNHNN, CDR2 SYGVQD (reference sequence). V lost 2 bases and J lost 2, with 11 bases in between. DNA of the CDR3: TGCGCCAGCAGTGAGCCGGGAGATATCACAGATACGCAGTATTTT. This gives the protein CASSEPGDITDTQYF.

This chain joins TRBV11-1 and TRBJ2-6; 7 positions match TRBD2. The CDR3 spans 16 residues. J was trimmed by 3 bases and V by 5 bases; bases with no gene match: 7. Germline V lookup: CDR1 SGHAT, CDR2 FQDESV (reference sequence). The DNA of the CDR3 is TGTGCCAGCAGCCTCTGGGGGGGAAATGGGGCCAACGTCCTGACTTTC. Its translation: CASSLWGGNGANVLTF.

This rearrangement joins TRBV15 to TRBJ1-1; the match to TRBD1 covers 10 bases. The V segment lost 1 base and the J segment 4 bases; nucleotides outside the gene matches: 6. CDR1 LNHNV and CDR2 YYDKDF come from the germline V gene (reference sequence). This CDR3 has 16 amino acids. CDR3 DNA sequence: TGTGCCACCAGCAGAGGGACAGGGGGTTGGAGCACTGAAGCTTTCTTT. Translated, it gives CATSRGTGGWSTEAFF.

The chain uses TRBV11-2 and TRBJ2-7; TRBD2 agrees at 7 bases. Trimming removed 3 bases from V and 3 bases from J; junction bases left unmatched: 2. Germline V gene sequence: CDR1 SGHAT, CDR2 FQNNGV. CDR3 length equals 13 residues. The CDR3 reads CASSFGGSYEQYF. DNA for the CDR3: TGTGCCAGCAGCTTCGGCGGGAGCTACGAGCAGTACTTC.

The CDR3 nucleotides are TGTGCCAGTAGCCCAGGGATTGAGCAGTTCTTC. Amino acids: CASSPGIEQFF. The V gene is TRBV19, the J gene TRBJ2-1; D is possibly TRBD1 (5 bases). V lost 6 bases and J 9 bases, leaving 9 bases between the germline ends. CDR1 LNHDA and CDR2 SQIVND come from the germline V gene (reference sequence). The CDR3 loop spans 11 amino acids.

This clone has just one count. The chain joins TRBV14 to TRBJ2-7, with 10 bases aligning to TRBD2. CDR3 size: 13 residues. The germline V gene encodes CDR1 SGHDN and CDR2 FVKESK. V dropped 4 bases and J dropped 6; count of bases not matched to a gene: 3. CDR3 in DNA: TGTGCCAGCAGCCCCCGGACTAGCGGCGAGCAGTACTTC. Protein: CASSPRTSGEQYF.

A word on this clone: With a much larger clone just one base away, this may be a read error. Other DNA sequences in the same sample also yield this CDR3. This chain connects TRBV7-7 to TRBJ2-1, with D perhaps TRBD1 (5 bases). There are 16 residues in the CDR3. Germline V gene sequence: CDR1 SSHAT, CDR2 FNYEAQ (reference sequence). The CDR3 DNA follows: TGTGCTAGCAGCCCCAGCGAAGGGGCAGGGATGAATGAGCAGTTCTTC. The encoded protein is CASSPSEGAGMNEQFF.

The CDR3 nucleotides are TGTGCCAGTGGCGTAACCGGGACAGGGAAGTACTATGGCTACACCTTC. The encoded protein is CASGVTGTGKYYGYTF. This chain links TRBV19 with TRBJ1-2; 9 positions match TRBD1. CDR3 length: 16 residues. CDR1 and CDR2 from the germline V gene are LNHDA and SQIVND (reference sequence). V trimming: 8 bases; J trimming: 3 bases; junction bases outside the gene matches: 13.

The CDR3 reads CASSLEISPGGYTF. The CDR3 DNA is TGTGCCAGCAGCTTAGAGATCTCCCCGGGAGGCTACACCTTC. The J gene is TRBJ1-2, the V gene TRBV7-2; D is unresolved. V lost 1 base, J lost 8 bases, and 14 bases lay in between. Germline values: CDR1 SGHTA, CDR2 FQGNSA. The CDR3 sequence is 14 residues long. The variable domain in full, completed from reference TRBV7-2 and TRBJ1-2, reads GAGVSQSPSNKVTEKGKDVELRCDPISGHTALYWYRQSLGQGLEFLIYFQGNSAPDKSGLPSDRFSAERTGGSVSTLTIQRTQQEDSAVYLCASSLEISPGGYTFGSGTRLTVV.

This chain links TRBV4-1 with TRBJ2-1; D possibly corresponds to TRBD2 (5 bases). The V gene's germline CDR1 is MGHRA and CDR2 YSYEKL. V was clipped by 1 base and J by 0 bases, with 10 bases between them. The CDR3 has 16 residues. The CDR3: CASSQGEQSSYNEQFF. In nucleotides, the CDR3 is TGCGCCAGCAGCCAAGGGGAGCAGAGCTCCTACAATGAGCAGTTCTTC.

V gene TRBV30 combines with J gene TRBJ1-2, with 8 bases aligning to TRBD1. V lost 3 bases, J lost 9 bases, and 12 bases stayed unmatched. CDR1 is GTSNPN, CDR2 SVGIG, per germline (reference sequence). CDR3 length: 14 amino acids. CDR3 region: CAWRIPGQARSYTF. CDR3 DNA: TGTGCCTGGAGGATTCCGGGACAGGCCCGTAGCTACACCTTC.

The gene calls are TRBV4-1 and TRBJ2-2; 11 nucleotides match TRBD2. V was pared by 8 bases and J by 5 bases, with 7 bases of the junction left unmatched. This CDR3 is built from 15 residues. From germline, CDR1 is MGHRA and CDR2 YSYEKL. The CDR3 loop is CASYTSGSGTGELFF. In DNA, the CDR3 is TGCGCCAGCTACACTAGCGGGAGCGGGACCGGGGAGCTGTTTTTT.

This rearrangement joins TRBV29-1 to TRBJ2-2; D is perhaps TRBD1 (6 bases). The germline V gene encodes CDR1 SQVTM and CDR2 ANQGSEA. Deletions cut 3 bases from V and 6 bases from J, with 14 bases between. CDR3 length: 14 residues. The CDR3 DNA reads TGCAGCGTTGACACGGGACACCATCCCGGGGAGCTGTTTTTT. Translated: CSVDTGHHPGELFF.

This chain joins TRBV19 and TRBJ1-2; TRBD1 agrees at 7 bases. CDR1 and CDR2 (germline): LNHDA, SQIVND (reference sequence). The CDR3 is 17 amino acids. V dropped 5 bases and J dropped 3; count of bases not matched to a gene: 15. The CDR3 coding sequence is TGTGCCAGTAGTTCCCCTGTCCGGGGACAGTCTCACTATGGCTACACCTTC. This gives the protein CASSSPVRGQSHYGYTF. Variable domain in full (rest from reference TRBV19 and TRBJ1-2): DGGITQSPKYLFRKEGQNVTLSCEQNLNHDAMYWYRQDPGQGLRLIYYSQIVNDFQKGDIAEGYSVSREKKESFPLTVTSAQKNPTAFYLCASSSPVRGQSHYGYTFGSGTRLTVV.

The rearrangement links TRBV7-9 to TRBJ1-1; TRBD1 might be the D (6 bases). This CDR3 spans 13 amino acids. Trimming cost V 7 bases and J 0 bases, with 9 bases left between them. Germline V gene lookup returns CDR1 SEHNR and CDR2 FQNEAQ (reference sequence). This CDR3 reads CASTQGLNTEAFF. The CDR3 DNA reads TGTGCCAGCACACAGGGCTTGAACACTGAAGCTTTCTTT.

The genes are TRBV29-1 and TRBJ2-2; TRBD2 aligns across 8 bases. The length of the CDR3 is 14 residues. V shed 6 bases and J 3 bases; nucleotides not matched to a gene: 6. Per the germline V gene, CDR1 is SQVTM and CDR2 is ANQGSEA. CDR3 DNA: TGCAGCGTCTACGGGGGGGAGGACACCGGGGAGCTGTTTTTT. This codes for CSVYGGEDTGELFF.

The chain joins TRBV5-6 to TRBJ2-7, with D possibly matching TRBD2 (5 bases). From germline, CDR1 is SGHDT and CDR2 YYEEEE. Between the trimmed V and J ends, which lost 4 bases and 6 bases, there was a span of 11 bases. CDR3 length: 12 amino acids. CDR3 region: CASSAGLGEQYF. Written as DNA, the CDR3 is TGTGCCAGCAGCGCCGGACTCGGCGAGCAGTACTTC.

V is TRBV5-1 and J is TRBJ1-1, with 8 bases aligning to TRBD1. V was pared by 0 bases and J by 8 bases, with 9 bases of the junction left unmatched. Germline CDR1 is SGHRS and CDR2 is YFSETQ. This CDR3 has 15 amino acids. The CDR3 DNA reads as TGCGCCAGCAGCTTGGATGCGGTTAGGACAGGGGAAGCTTTCTTT. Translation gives CASSLDAVRTGEAFF.

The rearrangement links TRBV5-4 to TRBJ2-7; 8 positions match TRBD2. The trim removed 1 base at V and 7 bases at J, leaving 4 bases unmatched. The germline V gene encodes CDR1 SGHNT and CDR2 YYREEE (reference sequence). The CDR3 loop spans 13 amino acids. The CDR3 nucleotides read TGTGCCAGCAGCTTGCGGGAGGGCCGGGAGCAGTACTTC. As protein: CASSLREGREQYF. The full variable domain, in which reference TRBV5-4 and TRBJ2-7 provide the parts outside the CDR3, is ETGVTQSPTHLIKTRGQQVTLRCSSQSGHNTVSWYQQALGQGPQFIFQYYREEENGRGNFPPRFSGLQFPNYSSELNVNALELDDSALYLCASSLREGREQYFGPGTRLTVT.

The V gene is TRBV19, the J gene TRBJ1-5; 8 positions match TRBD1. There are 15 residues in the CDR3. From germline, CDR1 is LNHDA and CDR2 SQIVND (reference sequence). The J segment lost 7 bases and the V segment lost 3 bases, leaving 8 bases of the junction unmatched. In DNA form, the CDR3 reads TGTGCCAGTAGTATGGCTCAGGGGGCTGGCCAGCCCCAGCATTTT. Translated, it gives CASSMAQGAGQPQHF.

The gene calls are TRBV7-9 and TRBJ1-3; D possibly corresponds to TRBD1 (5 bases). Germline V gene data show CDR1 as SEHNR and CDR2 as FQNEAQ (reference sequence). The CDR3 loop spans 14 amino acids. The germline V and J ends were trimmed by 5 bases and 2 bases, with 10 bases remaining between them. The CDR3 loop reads CASSPGQPGNTIYF. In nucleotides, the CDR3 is TGTGCCAGCAGCCCAGGACAACCTGGAAACACCATATATTTT.

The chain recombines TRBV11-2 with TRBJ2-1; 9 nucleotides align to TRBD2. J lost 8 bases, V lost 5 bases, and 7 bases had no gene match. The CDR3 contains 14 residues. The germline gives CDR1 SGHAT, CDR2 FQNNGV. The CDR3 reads CASSPSSGTYEQFF. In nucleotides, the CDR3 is TGTGCCAGCAGCCCATCTAGCGGGACCTATGAGCAGTTCTTC.

The CDR3 bases are TGTGCCTGGAGTGTGGGGGGAGGGACAGATACGCAGTATTTT. It translates to CAWSVGGGTDTQYF. V is TRBV30 and J is TRBJ2-3; the match to TRBD2 covers 7 bases. Per germline, CDR1 GTSNPN and CDR2 SVGIG (reference sequence). The CDR3 spans 14 residues. V trimming: 0 bases; J trimming: 3 bases; junction bases outside the gene matches: 3.

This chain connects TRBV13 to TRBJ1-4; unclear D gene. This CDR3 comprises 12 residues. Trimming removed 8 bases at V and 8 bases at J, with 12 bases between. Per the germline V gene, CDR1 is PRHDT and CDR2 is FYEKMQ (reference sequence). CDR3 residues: CASSTRHEKLFF. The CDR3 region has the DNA TGTGCCAGCTCTACCAGGCACGAAAAACTGTTTTTT.

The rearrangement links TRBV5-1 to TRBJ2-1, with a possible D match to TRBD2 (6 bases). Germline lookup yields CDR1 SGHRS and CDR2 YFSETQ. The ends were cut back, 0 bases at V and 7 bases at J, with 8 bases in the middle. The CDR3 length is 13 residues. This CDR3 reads CASSLERGNEQFF. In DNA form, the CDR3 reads TGCGCCAGCAGCTTGGAACGGGGGAATGAGCAGTTCTTC.

CDR3: CASSRVGAGGASNQPQHF. In nucleotides, the CDR3 is TGTGCCAGCTCACGGGTTGGGGCAGGGGGCGCGAGCAATCAGCCCCAGCATTTT. The V call is TRBV18, the J call TRBJ1-5; 8 bases fit TRBD1. V was clipped by 4 bases and J by 1 base; unmatched bases: 12. Germline loops: CDR1 KGHSH, CDR2 LQKENI. The CDR3 has 18 amino acids.

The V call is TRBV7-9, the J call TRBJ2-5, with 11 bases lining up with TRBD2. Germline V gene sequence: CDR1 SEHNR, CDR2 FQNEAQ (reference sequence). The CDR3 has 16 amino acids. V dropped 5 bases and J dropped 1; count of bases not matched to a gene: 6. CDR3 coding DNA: TGTGCCAGCAGCCCCCTGCTAGCGGGGGGCCAAGAGACCCAGTACTTC. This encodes CASSPLLAGGQETQYF. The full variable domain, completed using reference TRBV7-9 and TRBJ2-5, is DTGVSQNPRHKITKRGQNVTFRCDPISEHNRLYWYRQTLGQGPEFLTYFQNEAQLEKSRLLSDRFSAERPKGSFSTLEIQRTEQGDSAMYLCASSPLLAGGQETQYFGPGTRLLVL.

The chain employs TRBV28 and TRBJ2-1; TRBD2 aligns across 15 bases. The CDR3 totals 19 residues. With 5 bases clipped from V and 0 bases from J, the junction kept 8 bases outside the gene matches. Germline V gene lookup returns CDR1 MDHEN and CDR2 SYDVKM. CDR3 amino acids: CASSPGLAGGWSSYNEQFF. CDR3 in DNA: TGTGCCAGCAGTCCGGGACTAGCGGGGGGTTGGAGCTCCTACAATGAGCAGTTCTTC.

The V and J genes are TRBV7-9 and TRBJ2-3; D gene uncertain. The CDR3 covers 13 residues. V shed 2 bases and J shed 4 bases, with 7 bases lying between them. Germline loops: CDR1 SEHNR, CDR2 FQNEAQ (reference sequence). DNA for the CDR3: TGTGCCAGCAGCTTAAACTCCCCAGATACGCAGTATTTT. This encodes CASSLNSPDTQYF.